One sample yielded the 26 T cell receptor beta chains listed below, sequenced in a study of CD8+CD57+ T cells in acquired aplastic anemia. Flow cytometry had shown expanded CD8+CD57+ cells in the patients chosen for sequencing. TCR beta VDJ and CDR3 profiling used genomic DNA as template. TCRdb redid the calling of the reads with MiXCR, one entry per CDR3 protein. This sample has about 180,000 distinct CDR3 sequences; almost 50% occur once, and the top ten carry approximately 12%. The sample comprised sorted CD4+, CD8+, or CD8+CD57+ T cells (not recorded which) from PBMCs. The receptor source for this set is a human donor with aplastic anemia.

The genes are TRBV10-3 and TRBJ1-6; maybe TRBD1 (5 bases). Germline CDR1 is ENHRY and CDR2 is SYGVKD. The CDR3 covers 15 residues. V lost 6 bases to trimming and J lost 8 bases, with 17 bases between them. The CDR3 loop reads CAISAGRLQDSPLHF. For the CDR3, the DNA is TGTGCCATCAGCGCGGGACGGCTTCAGGATTCACCCCTCCACTTT.

The CDR3 DNA is TGTGCCAGCAGCCAAGGGGAAGGGGCAGGTAATGAAAAACTGTTTTTT. Translating gives CASSQGEGAGNEKLFF. The chain employs TRBV4-2 and TRBJ1-4; possible D gene TRBD1, 5 bases. The V end was cut by 1 base, the J end by 4 bases, with 13 bases between. Germline CDR1 reads LGHNA; CDR2 reads YNFKEQ. This CDR3 is 16 amino acids long.

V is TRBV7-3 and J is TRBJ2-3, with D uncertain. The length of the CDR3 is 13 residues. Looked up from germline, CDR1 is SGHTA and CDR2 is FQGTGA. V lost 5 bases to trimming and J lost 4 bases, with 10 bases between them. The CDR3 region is CASSQSWSDTQYF. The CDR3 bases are TGTGCCAGCAGCCAAAGCTGGTCAGATACGCAGTATTTT.

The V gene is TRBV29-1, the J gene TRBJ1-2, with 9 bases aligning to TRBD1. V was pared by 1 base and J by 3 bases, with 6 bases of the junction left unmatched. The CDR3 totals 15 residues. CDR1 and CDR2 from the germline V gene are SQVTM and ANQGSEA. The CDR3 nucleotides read TGCAGCGTTGAAGCCCGAGGGACAGGGCACTATGGCTACACCTTC. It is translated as CSVEARGTGHYGYTF.

As DNA, the CDR3 is TGTGCCAGCAGCCTTACAGGGGGAAATGGCTACACCTTC. It encodes CASSLTGGNGYTF. This chain joins TRBV5-6 and TRBJ1-2; 8 bases fit TRBD1. The CDR3 runs to 13 residues. With V trimmed by 4 bases and J by 6 bases, 5 bases remained unmatched. Germline values: CDR1 SGHDT, CDR2 YYEEEE. Filled out from reference TRBV5-6 and TRBJ1-2, the complete variable domain reads DAGVTQSPTHLIKTRGQQVTLRCSPKSGHDTVSWYQQALGQGPQFIFQYYEEEERQRGNFPDRFSGHQFPNYSSELNVNALLLGDSALYLCASSLTGGNGYTFGSGTRLTVV.

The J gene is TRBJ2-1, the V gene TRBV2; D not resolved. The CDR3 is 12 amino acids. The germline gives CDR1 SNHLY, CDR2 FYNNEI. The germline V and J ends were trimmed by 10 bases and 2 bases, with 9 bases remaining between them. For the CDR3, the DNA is TGTGCCACAAACGGGCCCTACAATGAGCAGTTCTTC. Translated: CATNGPYNEQFF.

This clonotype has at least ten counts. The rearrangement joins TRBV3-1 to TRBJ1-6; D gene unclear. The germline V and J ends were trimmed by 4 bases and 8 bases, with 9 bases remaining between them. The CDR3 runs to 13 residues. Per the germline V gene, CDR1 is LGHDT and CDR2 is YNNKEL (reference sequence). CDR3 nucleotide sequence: TGTGCCAGCAGCCGGTCTCTAGATTCACCCCTCCACTTT. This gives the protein CASSRSLDSPLHF.

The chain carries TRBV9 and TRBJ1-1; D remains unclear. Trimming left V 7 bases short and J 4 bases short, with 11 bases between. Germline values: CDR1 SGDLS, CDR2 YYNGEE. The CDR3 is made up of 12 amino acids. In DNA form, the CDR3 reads TGTGCCAGCGGATCTGGTCTCACTGAAGCTTTCTTT. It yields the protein CASGSGLTEAFF.

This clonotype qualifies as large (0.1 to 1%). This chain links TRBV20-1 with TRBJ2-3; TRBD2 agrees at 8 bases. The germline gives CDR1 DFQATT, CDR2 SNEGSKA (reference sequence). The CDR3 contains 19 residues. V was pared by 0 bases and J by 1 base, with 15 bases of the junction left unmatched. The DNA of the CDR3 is TGCAGTGCTAGAGATCCCCCCGTTAGCGGGACGCGGGGCACAGATACGCAGTATTTT. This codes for CSARDPPVSGTRGTDTQYF.

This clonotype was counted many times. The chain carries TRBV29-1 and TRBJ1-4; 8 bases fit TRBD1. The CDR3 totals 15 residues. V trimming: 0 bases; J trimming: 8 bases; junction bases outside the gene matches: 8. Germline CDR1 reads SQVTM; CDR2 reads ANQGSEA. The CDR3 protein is CSVEDPDRGGEKLFF. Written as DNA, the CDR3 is TGCAGCGTTGAAGACCCTGACAGGGGCGGCGAAAAACTGTTTTTT.

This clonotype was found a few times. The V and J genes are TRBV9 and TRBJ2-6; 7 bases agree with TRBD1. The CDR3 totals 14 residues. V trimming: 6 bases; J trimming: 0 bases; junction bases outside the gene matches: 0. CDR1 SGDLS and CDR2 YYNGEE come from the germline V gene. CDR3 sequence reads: CASKGASGANVLTF. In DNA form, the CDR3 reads TGTGCCAGCAAGGGGGCCTCTGGGGCCAACGTCCTGACTTTC.

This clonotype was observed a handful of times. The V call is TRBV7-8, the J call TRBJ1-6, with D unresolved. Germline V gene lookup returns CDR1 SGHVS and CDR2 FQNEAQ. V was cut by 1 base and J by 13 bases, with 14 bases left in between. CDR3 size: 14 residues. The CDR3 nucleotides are TGTGCCAGCAGCTTAGATGGGAGGGCCGATCCCCTCCACTTT. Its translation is CASSLDGRADPLHF.

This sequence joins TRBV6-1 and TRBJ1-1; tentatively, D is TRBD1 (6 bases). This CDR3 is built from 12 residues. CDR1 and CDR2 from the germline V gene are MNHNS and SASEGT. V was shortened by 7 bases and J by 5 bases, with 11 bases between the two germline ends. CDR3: CASMERGTEAFF. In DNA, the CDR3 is TGTGCCAGCATGGAGAGGGGGACTGAAGCTTTCTTT.

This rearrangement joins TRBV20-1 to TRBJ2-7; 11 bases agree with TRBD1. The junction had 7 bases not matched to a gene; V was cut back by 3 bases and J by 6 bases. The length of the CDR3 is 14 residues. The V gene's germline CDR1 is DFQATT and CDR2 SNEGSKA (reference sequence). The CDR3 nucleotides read TGCAGTGCTAGTTACACCGGGACAGGGGGCGAGCAGTACTTC. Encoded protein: CSASYTGTGGEQYF.

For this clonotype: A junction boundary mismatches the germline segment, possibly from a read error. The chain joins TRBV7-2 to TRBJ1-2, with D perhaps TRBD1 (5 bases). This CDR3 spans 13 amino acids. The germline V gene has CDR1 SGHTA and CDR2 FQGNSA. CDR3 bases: TGTGCCAGCAGCTTAGGGGACCGGCATCAAGGACCCTTC. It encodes CASSLGDRHQGPF.

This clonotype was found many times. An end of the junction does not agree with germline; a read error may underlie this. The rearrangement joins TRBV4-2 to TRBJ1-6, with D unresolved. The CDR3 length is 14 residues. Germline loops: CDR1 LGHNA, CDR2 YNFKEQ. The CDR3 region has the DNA TGCGCCAGCAGCCAAGATGTCGGAAAGTTTCCCCTCCACTTT. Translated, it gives CASSQDVGKFPLHF.

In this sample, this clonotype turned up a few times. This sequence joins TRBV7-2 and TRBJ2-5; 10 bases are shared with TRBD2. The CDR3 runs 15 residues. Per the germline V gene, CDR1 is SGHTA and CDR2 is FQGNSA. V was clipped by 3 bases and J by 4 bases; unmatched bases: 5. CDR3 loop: CASSLRSGRGETQYF. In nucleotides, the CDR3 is TGTGCCAGCAGCTTGAGGAGCGGGAGGGGAGAGACCCAGTACTTC.

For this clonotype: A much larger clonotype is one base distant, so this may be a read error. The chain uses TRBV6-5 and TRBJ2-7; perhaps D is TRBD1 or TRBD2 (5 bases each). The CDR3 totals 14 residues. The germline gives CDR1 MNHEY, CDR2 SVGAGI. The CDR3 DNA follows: TGTGCCAGCAGTTACGAGGGGCAATCCTACGAGCGGTACTTC. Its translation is CASSYEGQSYERYF.

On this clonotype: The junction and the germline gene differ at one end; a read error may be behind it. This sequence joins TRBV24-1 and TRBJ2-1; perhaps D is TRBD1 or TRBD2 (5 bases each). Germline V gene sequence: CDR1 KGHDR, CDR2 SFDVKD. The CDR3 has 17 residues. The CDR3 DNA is TGTGCCGCCAGCAGCTTGGCCCTCGGGACGGGCGACAATGAGCAGTTCTTC. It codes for CAASSLALGTGDNEQFF.

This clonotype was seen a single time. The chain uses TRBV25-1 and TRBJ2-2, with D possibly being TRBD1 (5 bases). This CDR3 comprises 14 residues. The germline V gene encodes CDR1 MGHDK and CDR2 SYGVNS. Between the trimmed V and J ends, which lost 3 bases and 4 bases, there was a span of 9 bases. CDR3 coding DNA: TGTGCCAGCAGTGACAGGGTTGTCACCGGGGAGCTGTTTTTT. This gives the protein CASSDRVVTGELFF.

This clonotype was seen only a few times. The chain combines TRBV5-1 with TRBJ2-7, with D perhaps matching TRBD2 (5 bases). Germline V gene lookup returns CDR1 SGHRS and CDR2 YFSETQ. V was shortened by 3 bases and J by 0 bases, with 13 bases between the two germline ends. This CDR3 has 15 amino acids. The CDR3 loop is CASSWSMGDSYEQYF. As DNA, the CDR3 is TGCGCCAGCAGCTGGAGCATGGGAGACTCCTACGAGCAGTACTTC.

CDR3 in DNA: TGTGCCACCAGCATGAATCGCGGGGTGGGGGCCAACGTCCTGACTTTC. This translates into CATSMNRGVGANVLTF. This chain connects TRBV15 to TRBJ2-6, with D possibly TRBD2 on 6 matching bases. Deletions cut 4 bases from V and 4 bases from J, with 14 bases between. Germline CDR1 and CDR2: LNHNV and YYDKDF (reference sequence). The CDR3 totals 16 residues.

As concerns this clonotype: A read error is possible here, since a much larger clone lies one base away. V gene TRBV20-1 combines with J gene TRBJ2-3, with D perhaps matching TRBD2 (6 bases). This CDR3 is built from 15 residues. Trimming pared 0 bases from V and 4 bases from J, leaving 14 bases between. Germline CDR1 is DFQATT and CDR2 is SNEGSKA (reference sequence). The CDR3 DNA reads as TGCAGTGCTAGAGAACGGCGGGGAAAGTCAGATACGCAGTATTTT. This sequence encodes CSARERRGKSDTQYF.

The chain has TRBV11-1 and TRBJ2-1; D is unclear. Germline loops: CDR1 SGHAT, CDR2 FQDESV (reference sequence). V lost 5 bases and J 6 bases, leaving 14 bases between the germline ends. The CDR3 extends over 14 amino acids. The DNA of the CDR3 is TGTGCCAGCAGCCCCCTTTCTGAAGCCAATGAGCAGTTCTTC. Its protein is CASSPLSEANEQFF.

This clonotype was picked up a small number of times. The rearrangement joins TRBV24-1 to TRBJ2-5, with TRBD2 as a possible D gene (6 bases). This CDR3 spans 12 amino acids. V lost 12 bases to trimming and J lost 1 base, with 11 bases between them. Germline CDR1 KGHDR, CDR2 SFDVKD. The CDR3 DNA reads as TGTGCCTCCGGAGGGTCCCAAGAGACCCAGTACTTC. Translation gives CASGGSQETQYF.

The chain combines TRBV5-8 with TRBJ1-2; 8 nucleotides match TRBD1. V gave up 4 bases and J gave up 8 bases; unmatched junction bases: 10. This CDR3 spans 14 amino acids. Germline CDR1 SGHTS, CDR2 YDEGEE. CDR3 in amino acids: CASSPGQGHRGYTF. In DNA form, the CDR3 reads TGTGCCAGCAGCCCCGGACAGGGCCATCGCGGCTACACCTTC.